These 4 T cell receptor beta chains were sequenced from one sample in a study of blood T cell repertoires in COVID-19. Measured with immunoSEQ multiplex PCR; TCRdb has only the in-frame clones, and not every one. The data show around 300,000 clones, with 80% to 90% seen just once and 2.5% to 3% held by the top ten. Sequencing was carried out using peripheral blood. These receptors all stem from a man aged 25-40 years with active or convalescent COVID-19.

The chain joins TRBV24-1 to TRBJ2-3; possibly TRBD2 for D (5 bases). Trimming took 4 bases from V and 4 from J, leaving 14 bases between them. CDR3 size: 15 residues. CDR1 KGHDR and CDR2 SFDVKD come from the germline V gene. CDR3 sequence reads: CATSDPGLRADTQYF. CDR3 sequence (DNA): TGTGCCACCAGTGACCCTGGACTGCGGGCAGATACGCAGTATTTT.

The gene calls are TRBV11-2 and TRBJ1-3, with 7 nucleotides matching TRBD1. From germline, CDR1 is SGHAT and CDR2 FQNNGV. The CDR3 has 17 residues. V trimming: 5 bases; J trimming: 3 bases; junction bases outside the gene matches: 13. As DNA, the CDR3 is TGTGCCAGCAGCACTAGAAGAAGGGGGCTAGGTGGAAACACCATATATTTT. Translation: CASSTRRRGLGGNTIYF.

This CDR3 is CSVFGGSTDTQYF. CDR3 DNA sequence: TGCAGCGTTTTCGGGGGGAGCACAGATACGCAGTATTTT. This chain joins TRBV29-1 and TRBJ2-3, with TRBD2 identical over 7 bases. Germline V CDR1 and CDR2: SQVTM, ANQGSEA. This CDR3 region has 13 residues. With V trimmed by 5 bases and J by 0 bases, 2 bases remained unmatched.

Of note for this clone: Compared with germline, one end of the junction differs, possibly owing to a read error. The chain carries TRBV5-5 and TRBJ1-3; possibly TRBD1 for D (5 bases). Germline CDR1 and CDR2: SGHKS and YYEKEE (reference sequence). The CDR3 consists of 15 residues. The CDR3 protein is CTSSDQGFSGNTIYF. The CDR3 region has the DNA TGTACCAGCAGCGATCAGGGTTTCTCTGGAAACACCATATATTTT.